What follows are 9 T cell receptor beta chains derived from one specimen sequenced in a study of blood T cell repertoires in COVID-19. Sequencing used immunoSEQ multiplex PCR; TCRdb keeps in-frame clones, though not all of them. The sample lists some 200,000 clones; around four fifths were seen once. The source material was peripheral blood. These receptors were obtained from a woman older than 75 with active or convalescent COVID-19.

The chain recombines TRBV19 with TRBJ2-7; D is unresolved. The length of the CDR3 is 14 residues. In germline, CDR1 is LNHDA, CDR2 SQIVND (reference sequence). Trimming shortened V by 5 bases and J by 1 base, and 12 bases separated the two germline ends. The CDR3 sequence: CASSPGDISYEQYF. CDR3 DNA: TGTGCCAGTAGTCCAGGCGACATTTCCTACGAGCAGTACTTC.

The J gene is TRBJ2-1, the V gene TRBV11-3; 14 bases are shared with TRBD2. The CDR3 has 17 amino acids. Trimming at V came to 5 bases and at J to 6 bases, leaving 9 bases not matched to a gene. Germline CDR1 reads SGHNT; CDR2 reads YENEEA. CDR3 amino acids: CASSKGLAGGGGNEQFF. The CDR3 DNA follows: TGTGCCAGCAGCAAAGGACTAGCGGGAGGAGGTGGCAATGAGCAGTTCTTC.

The chain employs TRBV18 and TRBJ2-5; D is unclear. Trimming removed 2 bases at V and 1 base at J, with 8 bases between. The CDR3 runs to 14 residues. Germline lookup yields CDR1 KGHSH and CDR2 LQKENI. The CDR3 DNA reads as TGTGCCAGCTCACCAATATGGGCCCAAGAGACCCAGTACTTC. As protein: CASSPIWAQETQYF.

The CDR3: CASSGTLSTDTQYF. The CDR3 bases are TGCGCCAGCAGCGGCACCTTATCGACAGATACGCAGTATTTT. V and J are TRBV5-1 and TRBJ2-3; no clear D gene. There are 14 residues in the CDR3. V was pared by 4 bases and J by 3 bases, with 12 bases between. Germline V gene lookup returns CDR1 SGHRS and CDR2 YFSETQ.

The CDR3 protein is CASVWGTNYGYTF. The CDR3 region has the DNA TGTGCCAGCGTGTGGGGGACAAACTATGGCTACACCTTC. The chain uses TRBV6-5 and TRBJ1-2, with D maybe TRBD1 (6 bases). Trimming cost V 8 bases and J 2 bases, with 12 bases left between them. The germline V gene encodes CDR1 MNHEY and CDR2 SVGAGI. This CDR3 has 13 amino acids.

The rearrangement uses TRBV6-6 and TRBJ2-1; 7 bases align to TRBD2. Losses at the gene ends were 8 bases for V and 5 bases for J; bases not matched to a gene: 6. The length of the CDR3 is 13 residues. The germline V gene encodes CDR1 MNHNY and CDR2 SVGAGI (reference sequence). The CDR3 is CASSGGRNNEQFF. DNA for the CDR3: TGTGCCAGCTCAGGCGGGAGAAACAATGAGCAGTTCTTC.

The chain couples TRBV7-2 to TRBJ2-1; 8 bases are shared with TRBD1. Germline V gene sequence: CDR1 SGHTA, CDR2 FQGNSA. V gave up 5 bases and J gave up 0 bases; unmatched junction bases: 3. The CDR3 runs 15 residues. CDR3 protein: CASSPGQGSYNEQFF. The CDR3 DNA follows: TGTGCCAGCAGCCCCGGACAGGGCTCCTACAATGAGCAGTTCTTC.

The chain joins TRBV13 to TRBJ2-1; 10 nucleotides align to TRBD1. This CDR3 has 15 amino acids. Germline loops: CDR1 PRHDT, CDR2 FYEKMQ (reference sequence). The V and J ends lost 4 bases and 13 bases, in that order; junction bases with no gene match: 13. CDR3 residues: CASSSRDRGISYQFF. The CDR3 DNA reads TGTGCCAGCAGCTCCCGGGACAGGGGAATAAGTTACCAGTTCTTC. The entire variable domain, with the rest obtained from reference TRBV13 and TRBJ2-1, is as follows: AAGVIQSPRHLIKEKRETATLKCYPIPRHDTVYWYQQGPGQDPQFLISFYEKMQSDKGSIPDRFSAQQFSDYHSELNMSSLELGDSALYFCASSSRDRGISYQFFGPGTRLTVL.

This chain links TRBV18 with TRBJ2-7, with TRBD1 as a possible D gene (5 bases). The V end lost 6 bases, the J end lost 4 bases, and 16 bases lay between the germline ends. The germline V gene has CDR1 KGHSH and CDR2 LQKENI. This CDR3 spans 14 amino acids. In nucleotides, the CDR3 is TGTGCCAGCTCGCCGCTGGACAATTCGTACGAGCAGTACTTC. Its translation is CASSPLDNSYEQYF.